The 19 T cell receptor beta chains listed next were all sequenced from one sample in a study of CD8+ T cells in alopecia areata (dated by TCRdb to about 2018). The method behind the library was the immunoSEQ multiplex PCR assay. For TCR sequencing, RNA was extracted from every sample and reverse transcribed into cDNA to serve as template. TCRdb's version of the immuneACCESS table is confined to in-frame rearrangements and falls short of the full clone set. An unresolved V gene accounts for under half of the shortfall where checked; the remainder is of unknown origin. The sample contains roughly 200,000 clones, around 56% of them found a single time. The top ten constitute 3% to 3.5% of the sample. According to the study, the label for this sample's time point signals: less than five weeks on oral tofacitinib. The sample's treatment or condition label, decoded: oral pan-JAK inhibitor, 5-10 mg twice daily.

Specimen: CD4+ T cells sorted from blood, collected at week 4, from a patient treated with tofacitinib. The source is a human donor with alopecia areata.

The gene calls are TRBV7-9 and TRBJ2-5; no firm D call. Trimming removed 4 bases at V and 4 bases at J, with 4 bases between. Germline CDR1 is SEHNR and CDR2 is FQNEAQ (reference sequence). This CDR3 comprises 11 residues. The CDR3: CASSSGETQYF. The CDR3 bases are TGTGCCAGCAGCTCGGGAGAGACCCAGTACTTC. Supplemented by reference TRBV7-9 and TRBJ2-5, the full variable domain reads DTGVSQNPRHKITKRGQNVTFRCDPISEHNRLYWYRQTLGQGPEFLTYFQNEAQLEKSRLLSDRFSAERPKGSFSTLEIQRTEQGDSAMYLCASSSGETQYFGPGTRLLVL.

J is TRBJ1-1 and V is TRBV29-1; 8 bases line up with TRBD1. The trim removed 4 bases at V and 1 base at J, leaving 5 bases unmatched. The V gene's germline CDR1 is SQVTM and CDR2 ANQGSEA. The CDR3 loop spans 14 amino acids. The CDR3 here is CSVAQGARNTEAFF. The CDR3 DNA is TGCAGCGTTGCTCAGGGGGCTAGGAACACTGAAGCTTTCTTT.

The V gene is TRBV5-1, the J gene TRBJ1-1; 8 nucleotides align to TRBD1. Per the germline V gene, CDR1 is SGHRS and CDR2 is YFSETQ. The CDR3 covers 14 residues. With 4 bases clipped from V and 4 bases from J, the junction kept 6 bases outside the gene matches. CDR3 in DNA: TGCGCCAGCAGCGGTGGACAGGGAGGCACTGAAGCTTTCTTT. Protein product: CASSGGQGGTEAFF.

The chain joins TRBV9 to TRBJ1-5; D call uncertain. Trimming took 2 bases from V and 3 from J, leaving 9 bases between them. Germline loops: CDR1 SGDLS, CDR2 YYNGEE. The CDR3 is 14 amino acids. The CDR3 here is CASSVDGINQPQHF. The CDR3 DNA reads as TGTGCCAGCAGCGTTGACGGTATCAATCAGCCCCAGCATTTT.

The chain combines TRBV29-1 with TRBJ2-5, with 11 bases aligning to TRBD2. The V gene's germline CDR1 is SQVTM and CDR2 ANQGSEA. The CDR3 contains 14 residues. V trimming: 5 bases; J trimming: 6 bases; junction bases outside the gene matches: 8. The CDR3 loop reads CSVLSGGALQTQYF. The DNA of the CDR3 is TGCAGCGTTCTTAGCGGGGGGGCCCTCCAGACCCAGTACTTC.

J is TRBJ1-1 and V is TRBV7-9, with unresolved D. The CDR3 is made up of 13 amino acids. Germline CDR1 reads SEHNR; CDR2 reads FQNEAQ (reference sequence). The V and J ends lost 4 bases and 1 base respectively, with 7 bases between them. CDR3 sequence: CASSYEGNTEAFF. CDR3 bases: TGTGCCAGCAGCTATGAAGGGAACACTGAAGCTTTCTTT.

This clone showed up just a few times. The chain couples TRBV6-5 to TRBJ1-6; the D is unclear. Germline CDR1 is MNHEY and CDR2 is SVGAGI. This CDR3 is 14 amino acids long. V lost 3 bases and J 5 bases, leaving 8 bases between the germline ends. CDR3 nucleotides: TGTGCCAGCAGTTATCGGGTTGATAATTCACCCCTCCACTTT. Its translation is CASSYRVDNSPLHF.

This clone came up a few times. The V and J genes are TRBV6-6 and TRBJ1-1; 9 bases match TRBD1. Germline-derived CDR1 and CDR2 are MNHNY and SVGAGI (reference sequence). The CDR3 loop spans 12 amino acids. V trimming: 6 bases; J trimming: 8 bases; junction bases outside the gene matches: 4. CDR3 protein: CASSRDRGEAFF. The CDR3, as DNA: TGTGCCAGCAGCCGTGACAGGGGGGAAGCTTTCTTT.

The chain joins TRBV5-1 to TRBJ2-1; D possibly corresponds to TRBD2 (7 bases). V was clipped by 1 base and J by 5 bases, with 16 bases between them. The CDR3 is 16 amino acids. The germline V gene encodes CDR1 SGHRS and CDR2 YFSETQ. The CDR3 protein is CASSLFGGAKNNEQFF. Written as DNA, the CDR3 is TGCGCCAGCAGCTTGTTTGGGGGGGCCAAGAACAATGAGCAGTTCTTC.

This chain uses TRBV7-9 with TRBJ2-3; D assignment may be TRBD1 or TRBD2 (5 bases each). With 3 bases removed from V and 2 bases from J, the gap between germline ends came to 9 bases. This CDR3 has 14 amino acids. The V gene's germline CDR1 is SEHNR and CDR2 FQNEAQ (reference sequence). DNA of the CDR3: TGTGCCAGCAGCTTGGGGGTACCCACAGATACGCAGTATTTT. This codes for CASSLGVPTDTQYF.

The rearrangement links TRBV18 to TRBJ2-1; D might be TRBD1 (6 bases). Between the trimmed V and J ends, which lost 2 bases and 9 bases, there was a span of 14 bases. Germline V lookup: CDR1 KGHSH, CDR2 LQKENI. The CDR3 has 14 residues. The CDR3 region is CASSPSNRDGEQFF. CDR3 sequence (DNA): TGTGCCAGCTCACCAAGTAACAGGGATGGTGAGCAGTTCTTC.

The rearrangement links TRBV19 to TRBJ1-2; tentative D call: TRBD1 (6 bases). The V and J ends lost 3 bases and 4 bases respectively, with 12 bases between them. Germline CDR1 LNHDA, CDR2 SQIVND (reference sequence). The CDR3 has 14 residues. CDR3 region: CASSIPGHFYGYTF. DNA for the CDR3: TGTGCCAGTAGTATTCCGGGACATTTCTATGGCTACACCTTC.

J is TRBJ1-2 and V is TRBV30; 8 positions agree with TRBD1. J gave up 3 bases and V 0 bases, and 6 bases lay outside the gene matches. Germline V gives CDR1 GTSNPN, CDR2 SVGIG (reference sequence). The CDR3 sequence is 15 residues long. The CDR3 region has the DNA TGTGCCTGGAGTGTACGACAGGGGTACCACTATGGCTACACCTTC. Its translation is CAWSVRQGYHYGYTF.

V usage is TRBV11-1 and J usage is TRBJ1-6; D possibly corresponds to TRBD1 (6 bases). The CDR3 runs 15 residues. The V gene's germline CDR1 is SGHAT and CDR2 FQDESV (reference sequence). The V gene lost 0 bases and the J gene lost 8 bases, with 11 bases spanning the gap. CDR3 protein: CASSLAPGADSPLHF. CDR3 in DNA: TGTGCCAGCAGCTTAGCCCCAGGGGCAGATTCACCCCTCCACTTT.

V gene TRBV28 combines with J gene TRBJ1-5; no reliable D call. Trimming removed 6 bases at V and 4 bases at J, with 22 bases between. The CDR3 covers 17 residues. Germline-derived CDR1 and CDR2 are MDHEN and SYDVKM. CDR3: CASSRSGVRTENQPQHF. CDR3 DNA sequence: TGTGCCAGCAGCCGCTCAGGCGTTCGAACCGAAAATCAGCCCCAGCATTTT.

The chain couples TRBV7-3 to TRBJ1-1, with 9 bases lining up with TRBD1. The CDR3 covers 15 residues. Germline CDR1 and CDR2: SGHTA and FQGTGA. V lost 4 bases, J lost 4 bases, and 7 bases stayed unmatched. The CDR3 loop reads CASSSGRQGVTEAFF. In DNA form, the CDR3 reads TGTGCCAGCAGCTCTGGGAGACAGGGGGTCACTGAAGCTTTCTTT.

This clone came up a few times. The chain links TRBV4-3 to TRBJ2-4; 9 bases align to TRBD1. This CDR3 is built from 14 residues. CDR1 is LGHNA, CDR2 YSLEER, per germline. With 1 base clipped from V and 8 bases from J, the junction kept 3 bases outside the gene matches. As DNA, the CDR3 is TGCGCCAGCAGCCAAGGGACAGGGGTCGACATTCAGTACTTC. It codes for CASSQGTGVDIQYF.

This clone was detected many times. The rearrangement links TRBV28 to TRBJ2-6; D might be TRBD1 or TRBD2, each matching 5 bases. This CDR3 spans 18 amino acids. Germline V gene data show CDR1 as MDHEN and CDR2 as SYDVKM. V was trimmed by 11 bases and J by 4 bases, leaving 27 bases between them. The CDR3 DNA follows: TGTGCCGGGGGAGACCCGGGCCAGGGAAGTACGGGGGCCAACGTCCTGACTTTC. Its protein product is CAGGDPGQGSTGANVLTF.

A few counts support this clone. The chain has TRBV7-6 and TRBJ1-3; possibly TRBD1 for D (5 bases). This CDR3 spans 14 amino acids. Germline V gene data show CDR1 as SGHVS and CDR2 as FNYEAQ. V was trimmed by 0 bases and J by 4 bases, leaving 7 bases between them. Here the CDR3 reads CASSLAGAGNTIYF. In nucleotides, the CDR3 is TGTGCCAGCAGCTTAGCAGGGGCAGGAAACACCATATATTTT. Supplemented by reference TRBV7-6 and TRBJ1-3, the full variable domain reads GAGVSQSPRYKVTKRGQDVALRCDPISGHVSLYWYRQALGQGPEFLTYFNYEAQQDKSGLPNDRFSAERPEGSISTLTIQRTEQRDSAMYRCASSLAGAGNTIYFGEGSWLTVV.